This T cell receptor beta chain was found in a study of T-cell reconstitution after alpha-beta-depleted transplantation in children. With 0 bases clipped from V and 6 bases from J, the junction kept 8 bases outside the gene matches. The CDR3 runs 15 residues. CDR1 and CDR2 from the germline V gene are DFQATT and SNEGSKA (reference sequence). This clonotype was observed at least ten times. A library of TCRbeta sequences, prepared with unique molecular identifiers, was generated. One entry per CDR3 protein results from TCRdb running MiXCR on the PCR reads. The table lists around 200,000 distinct CDR3 sequences, approximately 6.6% of them singletons.

The TCR sequence derives from a human donor who donated a stem cell graft to a child with Wiskott-Aldrich syndrome. The sequencing used PBMCs from the stem cell graft donor, collected from the stem cell graft. This chain connects TRBV20-1 to TRBJ2-7; 10 nucleotides agree with TRBD1. The CDR3 sequence is CSARDVDRGRSEQYF. For the CDR3, the DNA is TGCAGTGCTAGAGACGTCGACAGGGGGCGCAGCGAGCAGTACTTC.